The 20 T cell receptor beta chains presented below share a single source sample, sequenced in a study of blood T cell repertoires in COVID-19. Method: immunoSEQ multiplex PCR; TCRdb's copy keeps in-frame clones and lacks some. The table records under 250,000 clones, approximately 81% of them present only once. Material for sequencing was peripheral blood. The receptor set was obtained from a man in his fifties who had recovered from COVID-19.

This clone was detected once. J is TRBJ2-7 and V is TRBV10-3, with 8 bases lining up with TRBD2. CDR1 ENHRY and CDR2 SYGVKD come from the germline V gene. This CDR3 contains 16 residues. Trimming cost V 3 bases and J 6 bases; bases outside gene matches: 13. CDR3 loop: CAISDPGLVGVGEQYF. CDR3 nucleotides: TGTGCCATCAGTGACCCGGGACTAGTCGGAGTAGGCGAGCAGTACTTC.

The V call is TRBV6-5, the J call TRBJ2-5, with 9 bases fitting TRBD1. CDR3 length equals 15 residues. The junction had 4 bases not matched to a gene; V was cut back by 2 bases and J by 3 bases. CDR1 is MNHEY and CDR2 is SVGAGI in the germline V gene. The CDR3, as DNA: TGTGCCAGCAGTTACACCGGGACAGGGAAAGAGACCCAGTACTTC. This sequence encodes CASSYTGTGKETQYF.

This rearrangement joins TRBV30 to TRBJ1-2; TRBD1 might be the D (6 bases). This CDR3 contains 12 residues. CDR1 GTSNPN and CDR2 SVGIG come from the germline V gene (reference sequence). V was shortened by 7 bases and J by 4 bases, with 13 bases between the two germline ends. CDR3 nucleotides: TGTGCCTCCCTACAGGGAGTCTATGGCTACACCTTC. Translated: CASLQGVYGYTF.

The chain combines TRBV7-9 with TRBJ2-3, with D maybe TRBD1 (5 bases). V lost 1 base and J 2 bases, leaving 7 bases between the germline ends. The CDR3 runs to 14 residues. CDR1 SEHNR and CDR2 FQNEAQ come from the germline V gene (reference sequence). In nucleotides, the CDR3 is TGTGCCAGCAGCTTAGAGGGGAACACAGATACGCAGTATTTT. This sequence encodes CASSLEGNTDTQYF.

The chain employs TRBV15 and TRBJ1-5; 9 bases agree with TRBD1. The germline gives CDR1 LNHNV, CDR2 YYDKDF (reference sequence). This CDR3 region has 17 residues. J lost 2 bases, V lost 3 bases, and 8 bases had no gene match. The CDR3 loop reads CATSRRTGETGNQPQHF. CDR3 sequence (DNA): TGTGCCACCAGCAGGAGGACAGGGGAAACTGGCAATCAGCCCCAGCATTTT.

The chain carries TRBV19 and TRBJ2-7; D call uncertain. This CDR3 region has 14 residues. CDR1 is LNHDA and CDR2 is SQIVND in the germline V gene (reference sequence). Trimming stripped 0 bases from V and 5 bases from J, with 11 bases between. CDR3 nucleotide sequence: TGTGCCAGTAGTATAGATCCCACATCAGACGAGCAGTACTTC. Amino acids: CASSIDPTSDEQYF.

The rearrangement uses TRBV25-1 and TRBJ2-5, with D tentatively TRBD1 (6 bases). V gave up 0 bases and J gave up 5 bases, with 22 bases separating them. The germline gives CDR1 MGHDK, CDR2 SYGVNS. The CDR3 totals 18 residues. The CDR3 bases are TGTGCCAGCAGTGAATATAAGGGACATCTGAGGGTTGGGGAGACCCAGTACTTC. It specifies CASSEYKGHLRVGETQYF.

The chain combines TRBV6-2 or TRBV6-3 with TRBJ2-2, with 7 bases matching TRBD2. Per the germline V gene, CDR1 is MNHEY and CDR2 is SVGEGT. The CDR3 totals 17 residues. V lost 0 bases and J lost 0; bases outside the gene matches: 4. This CDR3 reads CASSYSNLAANTGELFF. Here the CDR3 DNA reads TGTGCCAGCAGTTACTCGAATCTAGCGGCGAACACCGGGGAGCTGTTTTTT.

The chain recombines TRBV6-5 with TRBJ1-2; 7 bases match TRBD1. V lost 6 bases to trimming and J lost 2 bases; unmatched junction nucleotides: 3. The CDR3 is made up of 13 amino acids. The germline CDR1 and CDR2 sequences are MNHEY and SVGAGI. CDR3 sequence (DNA): TGTGCCAGCAGAATACAGGGGAACTATGGCTACACCTTC. Protein product: CASRIQGNYGYTF.

This clone was counted once. V is TRBV11-2 and J is TRBJ2-1, with 9 positions matching TRBD2. CDR3 size: 14 residues. J was trimmed by 4 bases and V by 4 bases; bases with no gene match: 2. The germline V gene encodes CDR1 SGHAT and CDR2 FQNNGV. CDR3 residues: CASSSSGKYNEQFF. CDR3 DNA sequence: TGTGCCAGCAGCTCTAGCGGGAAATACAATGAGCAGTTCTTC. The variable domain in full, with the rest retrieved from reference TRBV11-2 and TRBJ2-1, is EAGVAQSPRYKIIEKRQSVAFWCNPISGHATLYWYQQILGQGPKLLIQFQNNGVVDDSQLPKDRFSAERLKGVDSTLKIQPAKLEDSAVYLCASSSSGKYNEQFFGPGTRLTVL.

This clone was picked up a small number of times. This chain links TRBV20-1 with TRBJ2-5; tentatively, D is TRBD1 (6 bases). Trimming cost V 7 bases and J 3 bases, with 6 bases left between them. CDR3 length: 10 amino acids. CDR1 DFQATT and CDR2 SNEGSKA come from the germline V gene (reference sequence). The DNA of the CDR3 is TGCAGTGGACAGGAAGAGACCCAGTACTTC. It codes for CSGQEETQYF.

V is TRBV30 and J is TRBJ2-2, with D perhaps TRBD2 (6 bases). There are 15 residues in the CDR3. In germline, CDR1 is GTSNPN, CDR2 SVGIG (reference sequence). The V gene lost 1 base and the J gene lost 6 bases, with 15 bases spanning the gap. Here the CDR3 DNA reads TGTGCCTGGAGTGCCGGAGGGACCAGGGCCGGGGAGCTGTTTTTT. Amino acids: CAWSAGGTRAGELFF. Supplemented by reference TRBV30 and TRBJ2-2, the full variable domain reads SQTIHQWPATLVQPVGSPLSLECTVEGTSNPNLYWYRQAAGRGLQLLFYSVGIGQISSEVPQNLSASRPQDRQFILSSKKLLLSDSGFYLCAWSAGGTRAGELFFGEGSRLTVL.

The chain employs TRBV9 and TRBJ2-5, with 16 bases fitting TRBD2. The V gene's germline CDR1 is SGDLS and CDR2 YYNGEE. This CDR3 contains 17 residues. The V gene end was trimmed by 4 bases and the J gene end by 4 bases; junction bases not matched to a gene: 7. The CDR3 region has the DNA TGTGCCAGCAGCCCGGGACTAGCGGGAGGGCTATTAGAGACCCAGTACTTC. Translating gives CASSPGLAGGLLETQYF. The variable domain in full, with the rest retrieved from reference TRBV9 and TRBJ2-5, is DSGVTQTPKHLITATGQRVTLRCSPRSGDLSVYWYQQSLDQGLQFLIQYYNGEERAKGNILERFSAQQFPDLHSELNLSSLELGDSALYFCASSPGLAGGLLETQYFGPGTRLLVL.

V and J are TRBV28 and TRBJ2-1; a weak D match, TRBD2 (5 bases). This CDR3 comprises 13 residues. The germline V gene encodes CDR1 MDHEN and CDR2 SYDVKM. Trimming cost V 6 bases and J 9 bases, with 15 bases left between them. The CDR3, as DNA: TGTGCCAGCAGGTCGACGGGATACCTTGAGCAGTTCTTC. Translated, it gives CASRSTGYLEQFF. The entire variable domain, with the rest obtained from reference TRBV28 and TRBJ2-1, is as follows: DVKVTQSSRYLVKRTGEKVFLECVQDMDHENMFWYRQDPGLGLRLIYFSYDVKMKEKGDIPEGYSVSREKKERFSLILESASTNQTSMYLCASRSTGYLEQFFGPGTRLTVL.

This clone appeared a single time. The chain links TRBV6-5 to TRBJ1-2; D perhaps matches TRBD1 (5 bases). This CDR3 comprises 13 residues. The ends were cut back, 10 bases at V and 1 base at J, with 13 bases in the middle. CDR1 and CDR2 (germline): MNHEY, SVGAGI. CDR3: CATHGGYNYGYTF. The DNA for the CDR3 is TGTGCCACCCACGGGGGATATAACTATGGCTACACCTTC.

This chain links TRBV3-1 (or the pseudogene TRBV3-2) with TRBJ2-6; D unresolved. The length of the CDR3 is 12 residues. Between the trimmed V and J ends, which lost 2 bases and 7 bases, there was a span of 3 bases. CDR1 is LGHDT and CDR2 is YNNKEL in the germline V gene (reference sequence). Here the CDR3 DNA reads TGTGCCAGCAGCCAATCTGCCAACGTCCTGACTTTC. Its protein product is CASSQSANVLTF.

This clone was recorded once. V is TRBV28 and J is TRBJ1-6; weak D call: TRBD1 (5 bases). With 7 bases removed from V and 5 bases from J, the gap between germline ends came to 9 bases. Germline V CDR1 and CDR2: MDHEN, SYDVKM. The CDR3 spans 13 residues. This CDR3 is CASINRHNSPLHF. DNA for the CDR3: TGTGCCAGCATTAACAGGCATAATTCACCCCTCCACTTT. Full variable domain (outside the CDR3, taken from reference TRBV28 and TRBJ1-6): DVKVTQSSRYLVKRTGEKVFLECVQDMDHENMFWYRQDPGLGLRLIYFSYDVKMKEKGDIPEGYSVSREKKERFSLILESASTNQTSMYLCASINRHNSPLHFGNGTRLTVT.

This clone appeared a few times. This chain connects TRBV7-8 to TRBJ1-5; maybe TRBD1 (5 bases). Germline CDR1 is SGHVS and CDR2 is FQNEAQ. The length of the CDR3 is 15 residues. V was cut by 6 bases and J by 4 bases, with 16 bases left in between. Written as DNA, the CDR3 is TGTGCCAGCAGTCGGGGACGGGGGGGAAATCAGCCCCAGCATTTT. It translates to CASSRGRGGNQPQHF.

CDR3 in DNA: TGCGCCAGCAGCTTTGGGGCCCACTCCTACGAGCAGTACTTC. Protein: CASSFGAHSYEQYF. This chain joins TRBV5-1 and TRBJ2-7; maybe TRBD1 (5 bases). Trimming cost V 2 bases and J 0 bases, with 9 bases left between them. The CDR3 is made up of 14 amino acids. Germline values: CDR1 SGHRS, CDR2 YFSETQ.

This clone has only one observation. The V gene is TRBV5-1, the J gene TRBJ1-1, with TRBD1 as a possible D gene (6 bases). The CDR3 spans 14 residues. Germline V gene lookup returns CDR1 SGHRS and CDR2 YFSETQ. Trimming pared 0 bases from V and 4 bases from J, leaving 10 bases between. This CDR3 is CASSLGQVTTEAFF. In nucleotides, the CDR3 is TGCGCCAGCAGCTTGGGACAGGTGACCACTGAAGCTTTCTTT.